This T cell receptor beta chain comes out of a study of siplizumab effects on memory and regulatory T cells. Points from the study as a whole: The drug siplizumab significantly decreased the alloreactive sequences that could be traced to unstimulated CD4+ memory cells. Contribution to the alloresponse seemed major for naive T cells, which also seemed more diverse than memory cells. Reactions containing siplizumab showed mappable alloreactive CD4+ clones averaging approximately 75% Treg-derived, versus about 28% in controls.

Every sample had some 100,000 of its TCR templates assayed. The assay was immunoSEQ multiplex PCR, and TCRdb's table has in-frame clones only and misses some. The data contain about 110,000 clones, about 92% of them seen just once; the ten biggest clones take up approximately 0.73%. The table lists this clone with a count of one. Its specificity is unknown. Sequenced material: Tregs sorted from blood. The sequence was obtained from a human donor in good health.

In nucleotides, the CDR3 is TGTGCCAGCGGGTCTCCCAGGGTTAGTTACGAGCAGTACTTC. Its translation is CASGSPRVSYEQYF. The chain couples TRBV28 to TRBJ2-7; maybe TRBD1 (5 bases). The CDR3 is 14 residues long. V lost 8 bases and J 4 bases, leaving 18 bases between the germline ends. The germline CDR1 and CDR2 sequences are MDHEN and SYDVKM.